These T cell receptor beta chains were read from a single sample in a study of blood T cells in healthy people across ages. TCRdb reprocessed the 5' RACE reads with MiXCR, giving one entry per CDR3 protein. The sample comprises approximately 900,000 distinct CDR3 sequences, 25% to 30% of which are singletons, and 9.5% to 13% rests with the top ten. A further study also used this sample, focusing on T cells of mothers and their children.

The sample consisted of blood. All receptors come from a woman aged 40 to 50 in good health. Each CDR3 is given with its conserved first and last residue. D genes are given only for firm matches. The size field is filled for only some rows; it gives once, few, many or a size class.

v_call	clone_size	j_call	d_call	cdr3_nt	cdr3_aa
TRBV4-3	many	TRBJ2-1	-	TGCGCCAGCAGCCAAGGCCCTGAGGCGGGGATCCTTCTCAATGAGCAGTTCTTC	CASSQGPEAGILLNEQFF
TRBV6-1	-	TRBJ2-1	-	TGTGCCAGCATACAGGGTGTACAGAATGAGCAGTTCTTC	CASIQGVQNEQFF
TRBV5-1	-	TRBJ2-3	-	TGCGCCAGCAGCTTGGTCGGCGGGGACAACACAGATACGCAGTATTTT	CASSLVGGDNTDTQYF
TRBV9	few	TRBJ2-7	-	TGTGCCAGCAGCGTAGGAGACAGCCCCTCCTACGAGCAGTACTTC	CASSVGDSPSYEQYF
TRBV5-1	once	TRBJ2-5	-	TGCGCCAGCAGCACCTACAGGGACCAAGAGACCCAGTACTTC	CASSTYRDQETQYF
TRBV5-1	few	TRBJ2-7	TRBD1	TGCGCCAGCACCTTGACCGCGGGACAGGGAGGGGAGCAGTACTTC	CASTLTAGQGGEQYF
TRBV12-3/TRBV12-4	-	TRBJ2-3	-	TGTGCCAGTGTGGGTTTAGATACGCAGTATTTT	CASVGLDTQYF
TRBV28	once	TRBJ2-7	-	TGTGCCGCCGAAGGACAGAGGGACTTGATCGAGCAGTACTTC	CAAEGQRDLIEQYF
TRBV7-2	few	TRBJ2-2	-	TGTGCCAGCAGCTTAGAGGGGTCAACCGGGGAGCTGTTTTTT	CASSLEGSTGELFF
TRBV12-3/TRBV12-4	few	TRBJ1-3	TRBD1	TGTGCCAGCAGTCCCGTTCGGACAGGGGGACACACCATATATTTT	CASSPVRTGGHTIYF
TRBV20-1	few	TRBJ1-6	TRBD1	TGCAGTGCTAGAGAACCGACAGGGGCTGGTTCACCCCTCCACTTT	CSAREPTGAGSPLHF
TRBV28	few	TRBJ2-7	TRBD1	TGTGCCAGCAGTGACCCGACAGGGGGCGGCTACGAGCAGTACTTC	CASSDPTGGGYEQYF
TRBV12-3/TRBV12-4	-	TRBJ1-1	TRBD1	TGTGCCAGCAGTGCACAGGGGGGAGGGACTGAAGCTTTCTTT	CASSAQGGGTEAFF
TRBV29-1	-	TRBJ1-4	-	TGCAGCGTTGATTATCCGGGGGTTGAGAGTTGGGAAAAACTGTTTTTT	CSVDYPGVESWEKLFF
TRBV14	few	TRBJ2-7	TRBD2	TGTGCCAGCAGCCTCCCACTCGGGCAGGGAGGGGACGAGCAGTACTTC	CASSLPLGQGGDEQYF
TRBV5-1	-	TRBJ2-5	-	TGCGCCAGCAGCTTGCTCCCAGGGGCCCAAGAGACCCAGTACTTC	CASSLLPGAQETQYF
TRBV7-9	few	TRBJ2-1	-	TGTGCCAGCATGAGACGGGGCTCCTACAATGAGCAGTTCTTC	CASMRRGSYNEQFF
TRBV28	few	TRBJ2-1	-	TGTGCCACCATGGGCCGGGCAGGGGATAAGCAGTTCTTC	CATMGRAGDKQFF
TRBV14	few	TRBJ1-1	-	TGTGCCAGCAGCCAAGGGGAGGCTGAAGCTTTCTTT	CASSQGEAEAFF
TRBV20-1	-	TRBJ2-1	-	TGCAGTGCTAGTGGTCGGGGTCGGTACAATGAGCAGTTCTTC	CSASGRGRYNEQFF
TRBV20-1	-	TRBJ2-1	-	TGTAGTGCTCCCGCGAGGGGGGGGTCCAATGAGCAGTTCTTC	CSAPARGGSNEQFF
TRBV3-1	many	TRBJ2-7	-	TGTGCCAGCAGCCAACGGGGCACAATAGGGAGAGGCTACGAGCAGTACTTC	CASSQRGTIGRGYEQYF
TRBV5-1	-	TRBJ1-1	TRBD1	TGCGCCAGCAGCATCCGGGACAGGAGATATAACCACGCGAACACTGAAGCTTTCTTT	CASSIRDRRYNHANTEAFF
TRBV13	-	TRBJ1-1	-	TGTGCCAGCAGCGTAGGGGACAAAGTGAACACTGAAGCTTTCTTT	CASSVGDKVNTEAFF
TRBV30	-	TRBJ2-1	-	TGTGCCTGGAAGCGGCCAGGGGGGGTCTACAATGAGCAGTTCTTC	CAWKRPGGVYNEQFF
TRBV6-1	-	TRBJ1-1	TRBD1	TGTGCCAGCAGTCGGGAGGCAGGGGGAAACACTGAAGCTTTCTTT	CASSREAGGNTEAFF
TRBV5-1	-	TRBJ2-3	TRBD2	TGCGCCAGCAGCTCGATACTAGCGGGGGGACCGGGCACAGATACGCAGTATTTT	CASSSILAGGPGTDTQYF
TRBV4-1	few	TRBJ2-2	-	TGCGCCAGCAGCCAAGGATTGCGCGGGAACTTCGACGGGGAGCTGTTTTTT	CASSQGLRGNFDGELFF
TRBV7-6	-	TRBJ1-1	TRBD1	TGTGCCAGCAGCGGGGGACAGGGGGCCTGGATTAGCACTGAAGCTTTCTTT	CASSGGQGAWISTEAFF
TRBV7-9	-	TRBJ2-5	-	TGTGCCAGCAGCTTCGTTCCACCGAGAGATACCCAGTACTTC	CASSFVPPRDTQYF
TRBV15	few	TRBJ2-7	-	TGTGCCACCAGCAGACAGAAAAGCTCCTACGAGCAGTACTTC	CATSRQKSSYEQYF
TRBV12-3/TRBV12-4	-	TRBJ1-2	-	TGTGCCAGCAGACGACGGGGGTCGGATGGCTATGGCTACACCTTC	CASRRRGSDGYGYTF
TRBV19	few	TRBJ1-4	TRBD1	TGTGCCAGTAGACGAACGACAGGGACAACTAATGAAAAACTGTTTTTT	CASRRTTGTTNEKLFF